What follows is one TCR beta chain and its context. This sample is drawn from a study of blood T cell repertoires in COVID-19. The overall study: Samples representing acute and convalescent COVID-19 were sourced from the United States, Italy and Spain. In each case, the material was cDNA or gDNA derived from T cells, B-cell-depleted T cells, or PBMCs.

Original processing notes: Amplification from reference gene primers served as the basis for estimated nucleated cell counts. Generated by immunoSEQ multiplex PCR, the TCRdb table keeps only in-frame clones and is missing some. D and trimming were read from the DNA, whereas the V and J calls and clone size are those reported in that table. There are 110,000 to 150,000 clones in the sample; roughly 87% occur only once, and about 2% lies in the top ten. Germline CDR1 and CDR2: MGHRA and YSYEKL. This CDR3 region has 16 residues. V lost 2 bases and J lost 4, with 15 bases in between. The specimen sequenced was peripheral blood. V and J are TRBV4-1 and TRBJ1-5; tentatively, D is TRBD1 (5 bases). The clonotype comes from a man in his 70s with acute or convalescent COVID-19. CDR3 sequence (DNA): TGCGCCAGCAGCCAACCTAAACTTGGGGGGAATCAGCCCCAGCATTTT. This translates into CASSQPKLGGNQPQHF.